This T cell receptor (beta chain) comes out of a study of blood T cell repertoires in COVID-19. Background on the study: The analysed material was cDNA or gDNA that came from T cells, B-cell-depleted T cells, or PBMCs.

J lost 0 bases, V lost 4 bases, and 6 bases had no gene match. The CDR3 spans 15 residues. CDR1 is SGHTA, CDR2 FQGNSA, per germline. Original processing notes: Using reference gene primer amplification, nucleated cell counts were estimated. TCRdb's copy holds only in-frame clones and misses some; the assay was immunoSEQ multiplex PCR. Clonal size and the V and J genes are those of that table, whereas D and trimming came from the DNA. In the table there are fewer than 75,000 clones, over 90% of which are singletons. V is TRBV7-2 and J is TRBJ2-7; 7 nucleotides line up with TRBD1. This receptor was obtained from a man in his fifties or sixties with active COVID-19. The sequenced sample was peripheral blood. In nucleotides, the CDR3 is TGTGCCAGCAGCTCGCCCGACAGGGTCTCCTACGAGCAGTACTTC. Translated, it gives CASSSPDRVSYEQYF.